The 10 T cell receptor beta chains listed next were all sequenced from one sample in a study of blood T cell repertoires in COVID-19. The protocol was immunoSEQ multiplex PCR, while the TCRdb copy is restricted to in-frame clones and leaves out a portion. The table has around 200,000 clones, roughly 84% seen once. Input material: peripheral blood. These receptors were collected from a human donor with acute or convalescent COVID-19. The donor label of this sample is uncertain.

CDR3 sequence: CASSTGQGDTEAFF. Written as DNA, the CDR3 is TGTGCCAGTAGTACGGGACAGGGGGACACTGAAGCTTTCTTT. The gene calls are TRBV19 and TRBJ1-1, with TRBD1 matching 11 bases. V shed 4 bases, J shed 3 bases, and the junction held 1 base outside the gene matches. Germline-derived CDR1 and CDR2 are LNHDA and SQIVND (reference sequence). The CDR3 runs to 14 residues.

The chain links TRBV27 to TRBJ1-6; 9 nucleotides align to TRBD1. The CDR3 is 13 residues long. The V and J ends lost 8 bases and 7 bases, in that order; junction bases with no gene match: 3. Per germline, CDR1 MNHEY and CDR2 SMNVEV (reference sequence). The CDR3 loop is CASGTGINSPLHF. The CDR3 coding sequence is TGTGCCAGCGGGACAGGGATAAATTCACCCCTCCACTTT.

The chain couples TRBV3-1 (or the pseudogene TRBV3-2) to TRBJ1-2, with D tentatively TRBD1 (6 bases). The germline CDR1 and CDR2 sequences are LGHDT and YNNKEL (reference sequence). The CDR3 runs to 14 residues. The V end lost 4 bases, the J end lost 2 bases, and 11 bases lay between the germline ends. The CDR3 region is CASSLRGGNYGYTF. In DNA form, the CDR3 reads TGTGCCAGCAGCCTCAGGGGTGGGAACTATGGCTACACCTTC.

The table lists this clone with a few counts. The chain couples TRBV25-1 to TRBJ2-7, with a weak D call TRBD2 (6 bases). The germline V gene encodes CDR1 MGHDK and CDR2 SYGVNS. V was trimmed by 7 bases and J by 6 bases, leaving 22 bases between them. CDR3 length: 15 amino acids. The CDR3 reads CASNRDPGGESEQYF. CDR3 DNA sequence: TGTGCCAGCAACCGGGACCCCGGAGGGGAGTCCGAGCAGTACTTC.

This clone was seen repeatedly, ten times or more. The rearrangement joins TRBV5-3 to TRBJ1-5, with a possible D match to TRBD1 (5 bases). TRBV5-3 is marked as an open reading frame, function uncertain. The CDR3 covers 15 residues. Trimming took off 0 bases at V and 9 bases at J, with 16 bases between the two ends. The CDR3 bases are TGTGCCAGAAGCTTGGGGGGCGACGCCCGAGGGCCCCAGCATTTT. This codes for CARSLGGDARGPQHF.

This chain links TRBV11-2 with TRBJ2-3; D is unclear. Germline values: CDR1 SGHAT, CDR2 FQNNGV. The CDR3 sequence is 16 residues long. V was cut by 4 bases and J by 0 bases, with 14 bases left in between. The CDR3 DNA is TGTGCCAGCAGCTCGACATCTGATACTAGCACAGATACGCAGTATTTT. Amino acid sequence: CASSSTSDTSTDTQYF. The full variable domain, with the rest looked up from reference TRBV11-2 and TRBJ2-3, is EAGVAQSPRYKIIEKRQSVAFWCNPISGHATLYWYQQILGQGPKLLIQFQNNGVVDDSQLPKDRFSAERLKGVDSTLKIQPAKLEDSAVYLCASSSTSDTSTDTQYFGPGTRLTVL.

CDR3 in amino acids: CASSLNPGQVNTEAFF. The CDR3 region has the DNA TGTGCCAGCAGCCTAAACCCCGGACAGGTGAACACTGAAGCTTTCTTT. The chain links TRBV7-3 to TRBJ1-1; TRBD1 matches at 7 bases. V lost 5 bases to trimming and J lost 0 bases; unmatched junction nucleotides: 9. Per germline, CDR1 SGHTA and CDR2 FQGTGA. The CDR3 spans 16 residues.

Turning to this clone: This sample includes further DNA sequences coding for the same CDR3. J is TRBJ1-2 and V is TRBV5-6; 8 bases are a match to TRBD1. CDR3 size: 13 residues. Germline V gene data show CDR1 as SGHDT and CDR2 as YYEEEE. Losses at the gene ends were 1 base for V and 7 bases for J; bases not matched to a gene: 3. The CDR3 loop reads CASSLQGAGGYTF. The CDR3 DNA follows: TGTGCCAGCAGCTTGCAGGGGGCAGGTGGCTACACCTTC.

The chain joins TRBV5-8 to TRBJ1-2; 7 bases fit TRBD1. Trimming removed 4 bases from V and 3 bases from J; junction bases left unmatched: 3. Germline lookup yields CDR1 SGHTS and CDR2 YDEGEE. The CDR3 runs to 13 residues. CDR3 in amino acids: CASSSRGYYGYTF. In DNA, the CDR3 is TGTGCCAGCAGCAGCAGGGGGTACTATGGCTACACCTTC.

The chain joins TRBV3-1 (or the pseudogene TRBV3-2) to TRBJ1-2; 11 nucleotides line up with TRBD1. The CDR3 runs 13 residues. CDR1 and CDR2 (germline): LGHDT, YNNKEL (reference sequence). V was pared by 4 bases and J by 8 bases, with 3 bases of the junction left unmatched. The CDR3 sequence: CASSPDRGRGYTF. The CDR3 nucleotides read TGTGCCAGCAGCCCGGACAGGGGGCGAGGCTACACCTTC.